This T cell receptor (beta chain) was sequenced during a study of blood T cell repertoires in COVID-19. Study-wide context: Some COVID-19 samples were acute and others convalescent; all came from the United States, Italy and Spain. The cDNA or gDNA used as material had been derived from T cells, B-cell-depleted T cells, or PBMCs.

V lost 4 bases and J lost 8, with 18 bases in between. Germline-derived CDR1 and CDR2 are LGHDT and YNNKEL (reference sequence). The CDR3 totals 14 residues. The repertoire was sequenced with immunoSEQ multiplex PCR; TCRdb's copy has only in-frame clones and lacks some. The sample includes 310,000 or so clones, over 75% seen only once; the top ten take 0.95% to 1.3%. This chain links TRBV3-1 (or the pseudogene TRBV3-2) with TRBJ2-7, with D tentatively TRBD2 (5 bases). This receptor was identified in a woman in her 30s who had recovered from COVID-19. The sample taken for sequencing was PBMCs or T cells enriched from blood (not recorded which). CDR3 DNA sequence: TGTGCCAGCAGCCGACAAGGGAGTCTACGAAAGCAGTACTTC. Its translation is CASSRQGSLRKQYF.